Sequencing of this TCR beta chain was carried out in a study of shared clonotypes between healthy human individuals (dated by TCRdb to 2018 to 2021). Notes on the research overall: The cohort included three men and a couple of women between 18 and 49 years of age. For each donor, CD4 naive and CD4 memory were each given three plates, CD8 naive was given two plates, and CD8 memory was given one plate. To estimate repertoire size and how much clonotypes are shared between individuals, the study performed deep sequencing of blood TCR repertoires from a few healthy adults. Different laboratories and diverse techniques were used to prepare libraries and sequence TCR repertoires, to increase sequencing depth and limit assay-specific biases. Per donor, leukapheresis produced somewhere between about 0.9 and 9.5 billion PBMCs. The paper as a whole reports these results and caveats: Estimated clonotype richness was generally larger for naive than for memory subsets. Pairwise subsampling led to the expectation that sequencing depth would affect the degree of clonotype sharing among donors. Compared with non-shared clonotypes, the clonotypes found in all four sorted-subset donors had higher generation probabilities. Because the study included a small number of donors, the genetic and exposure-history diversity represented was limited. Only blood was sampled, and tissue TCR repertoires likely differ from those in blood. When several donors were compared, the shared fraction of clonotypes was around 5% for naive CD4, around 3.5% for naive CD8, 2% to 2.5% for memory CD4, and roughly 0.4% for memory CD8. Incomplete sequencing was indicated by rarefaction of sorted-subset datasets, despite the large sequencing depth.

Healthy HIV-negative adults with no recently reported acute infections or vaccinations were included as donors. Every donor was a Caucasian adult residing in Nashville, Tennessee, USA. CD4+ T cells were enriched by magnetic negative selection; naive cells were then positively selected on CD45RA, and the negative fraction formed the memory subset. After blood collection by leukapheresis, PBMCs were isolated using Ficoll-Histopaque density gradient centrifugation and then cryopreserved in the vapor phase of liquid nitrogen. Analytical flow cytometry was used to check the purity and quantity of every magnetically sorted T cell population. Each sorted fraction had its genomic DNA isolated and then quantified by UV absorbance on a Nanodrop 2000c. The CDR1 and CDR2 encoded by the germline V gene are SGHTS and YDEGEE. Cut back by 4 bases and 2 bases, the V and J ends lie 14 bases apart. Counted from cysteine to phenylalanine, this CDR3 has 15 amino acids. Here the CDR3 DNA is all that survives: 45 bases in frame from base 1.

As for this clone: Its antigen is unknown. Per-base quality was not reported, and no clone a single base away is much larger than it.

Using the deep immunoSEQ assay, multiplex PCR amplified TCR CDR3 regions from genomic DNA. Extracted genomic DNA from each cell subset was spread evenly across all wells of several immunoSEQ 96-well plates, with each plate serving as a replicate. For sorted subsets, each replicate PCR was loaded with about 200 ng genomic DNA, equivalent to approximately 33,000 T cell genomes. The purified libraries were quantified using a Qubit 3.0 fluorometer, sized with a Bioanalyzer 2100, and then quantified again using the KAPA Library Quantification kit. A separate single-read 150-cycle Illumina NextSeq 550 flow cell was used to sequence each immunoSEQ 96-well plate. The study's own analysis went as follows. Because only junctional sequences without quality scores were contained in the immunoSEQ output, filtering matching that applied to full-length reads could not be performed. Sequences were annotated with PyIR, a Python wrapper for IgBLAST v1.9, using IMGT germline references to assign V/J genes and CDR3. Reads with weak V/J assignments (E-value above 1e-6), missing CDR3, stop codons, out-of-frame junctions, or ambiguous translated residues were removed. V3J clonotypes were defined by identical inferred V gene, J gene, and CDR3 amino acid sequence. Percentage overlap between repertoires was computed as shared unique clonotypes divided by the size of the smaller repertoire. Richness of each repertoire was evaluated using RTK rarefaction, the Chao1 estimator, and Recon v2.1 estimates of unobserved clonotypes. For all TCRbeta clonotypes obtained by the gDNA method from four donors, generation probabilities were computed with OLGA. What TCRdb holds here is the immuneACCESS table cut down to in-frame rearrangements. Part of the clones is not present; checked against another copy, under half of the missing clones reflect an unresolved V gene, and the others are unexplained. D and trimming were read from the DNA, whereas the V and J calls and clone size are those reported in that table. The sample table shows approximately 530,000 clones, and 90% to 97% are seen once. Jointly, the top ten make up around 0.066% of the sample.

The sequenced sample was naive CD4+ T cells sorted from blood. Taken with the paper, the label for cell subset or site translates to: CD45RA+ positively selected. This clonotype originated in a woman in her twenties or thirties in good health. The chain is encoded by TRBV5-8 joined to TRBJ2-3; tentative D gene TRBD1, with 6 bases matching. The nucleotide sequence is TGTGCCAGCAGCCTTGAACAGGGAGTCACAGATACGCAGTATTTT. Its protein product is CASSLEQGVTDTQYF.